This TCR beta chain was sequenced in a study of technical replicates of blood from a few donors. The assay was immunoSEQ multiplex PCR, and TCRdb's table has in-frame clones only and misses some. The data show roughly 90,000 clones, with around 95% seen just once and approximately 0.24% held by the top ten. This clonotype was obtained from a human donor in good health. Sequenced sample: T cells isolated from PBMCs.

The CDR3 here is CASSGDSNQPQHF. CDR3 in DNA: TGTGCCAGCAGTGGTGACAGTAATCAGCCCCAGCATTTT. The genes are TRBV2 and TRBJ1-5; a weak D match, TRBD1 (5 bases). The CDR3 covers 13 residues. From germline, CDR1 is SNHLY and CDR2 FYNNEI. With 4 bases removed from V and 4 bases from J, the gap between germline ends came to 8 bases.